This T cell receptor beta chain stems from a study of blood T cells in healthy people across ages. Through a sample-barcoded 5' primer and a J-beta primer mix, a second PCR was run for roughly 6 to 11 cycles. One entry per CDR3 protein results from TCRdb running MiXCR on the 5' RACE reads. The sample shows some 780,000 distinct CDR3 sequences, 56% of them seen only once. Material for sequencing was blood. The TCR sequence derives from a man aged 40-55 years in good health.

CDR3 bases: TGTGCCAGCAGCCAAGAGGGGGCGCGGACTGAAGCTTTCTTT. This encodes CASSQEGARTEAFF. The chain combines TRBV3-1 with TRBJ1-1, with TRBD1 as a possible D gene (6 bases). Looked up from germline, CDR1 is LGHDT and CDR2 is YNNKEL (reference sequence). This CDR3 spans 14 amino acids. The V and J ends lost 0 bases and 5 bases respectively, with 10 bases between them.